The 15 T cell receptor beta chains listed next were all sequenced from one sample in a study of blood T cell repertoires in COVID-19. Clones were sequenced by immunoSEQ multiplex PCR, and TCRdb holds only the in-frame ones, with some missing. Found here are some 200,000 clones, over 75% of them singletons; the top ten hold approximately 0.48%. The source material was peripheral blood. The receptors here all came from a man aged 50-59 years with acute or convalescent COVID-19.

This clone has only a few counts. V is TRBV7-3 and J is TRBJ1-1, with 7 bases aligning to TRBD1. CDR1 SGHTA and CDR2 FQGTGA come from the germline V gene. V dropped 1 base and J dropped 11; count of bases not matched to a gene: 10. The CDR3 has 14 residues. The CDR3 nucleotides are TGTGCCAGCAGCTTAATGGAACCGACAGGGAGGGCTTTCTTT. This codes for CASSLMEPTGRAFF.

DNA of the CDR3: TGTGCCAGCAGTCCAACTAGCGTCGGAGAGACCCAGTACTTC. Translating it yields CASSPTSVGETQYF. The chain couples TRBV2 to TRBJ2-5; 7 nucleotides align to TRBD2. Looked up from germline, CDR1 is SNHLY and CDR2 is FYNNEI. The CDR3 spans 14 residues. Germline trimming cut 5 bases from V and 4 bases from J; bases unmatched to any gene: 7.

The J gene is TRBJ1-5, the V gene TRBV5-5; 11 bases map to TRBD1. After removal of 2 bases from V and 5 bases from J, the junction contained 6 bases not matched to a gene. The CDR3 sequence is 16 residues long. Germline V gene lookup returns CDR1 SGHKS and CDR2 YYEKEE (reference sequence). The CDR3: CASSLSGQGAHQPQHF. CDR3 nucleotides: TGTGCCAGCAGCTTATCAGGACAGGGGGCACATCAGCCCCAGCATTTT.

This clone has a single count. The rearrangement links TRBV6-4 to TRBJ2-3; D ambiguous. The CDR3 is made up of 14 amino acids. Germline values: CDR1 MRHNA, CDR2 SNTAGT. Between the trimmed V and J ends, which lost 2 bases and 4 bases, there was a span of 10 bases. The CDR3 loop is CASSDGPLPDTQYF. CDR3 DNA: TGTGCCAGCAGTGACGGGCCGTTGCCAGATACGCAGTATTTT.

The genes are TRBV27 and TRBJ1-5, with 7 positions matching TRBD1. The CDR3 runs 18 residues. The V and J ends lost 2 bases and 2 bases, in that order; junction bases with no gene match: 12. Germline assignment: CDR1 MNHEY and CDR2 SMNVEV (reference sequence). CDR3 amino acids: CASSLGGTEGPGNQPQHF. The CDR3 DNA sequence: TGTGCCAGCAGTTTAGGAGGGACAGAGGGGCCGGGCAATCAGCCCCAGCATTTT.

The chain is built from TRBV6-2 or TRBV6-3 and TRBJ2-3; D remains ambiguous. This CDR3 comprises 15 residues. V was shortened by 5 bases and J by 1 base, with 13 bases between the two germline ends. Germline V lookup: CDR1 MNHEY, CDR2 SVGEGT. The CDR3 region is CASSPLPFGTDTQYF. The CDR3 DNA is TGTGCCAGCAGTCCCCTACCGTTCGGCACAGATACGCAGTATTTT.

CDR3 in DNA: TGTGCCAGCAGCTTGATGCAGTTTGAAGCTTTCTTT. It codes for CASSLMQFEAFF. The chain joins TRBV11-2 to TRBJ1-1; D ambiguous. Per the germline V gene, CDR1 is SGHAT and CDR2 is FQNNGV. V was pared by 3 bases and J by 7 bases, with 9 bases between. This CDR3 is 12 amino acids long.

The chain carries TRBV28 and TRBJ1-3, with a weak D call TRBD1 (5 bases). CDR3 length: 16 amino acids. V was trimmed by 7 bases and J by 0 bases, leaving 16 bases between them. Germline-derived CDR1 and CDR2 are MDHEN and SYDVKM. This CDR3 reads CASTITGLNSGNTIYF. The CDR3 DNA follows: TGTGCCAGCACCATAACGGGACTGAACTCTGGAAACACCATATATTTT.

The CDR3 DNA follows: TGTGCCAGCAGCCCGGGGGGATTGTTGTACAATGAGCAGTTCTTC. Translating gives CASSPGGLLYNEQFF. This sequence joins TRBV11-2 and TRBJ2-1; 7 bases agree with TRBD2. This CDR3 is 15 amino acids long. The J segment lost 4 bases and the V segment lost 5 bases, leaving 8 bases of the junction unmatched. Germline assignment: CDR1 SGHAT and CDR2 FQNNGV.

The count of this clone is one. The CDR3 DNA follows: TGCGCCAGCCACCTCCCCTTAGGGGAGAACACCGGGGAGCTGTTTTTT. Translated: CASHLPLGENTGELFF. The genes are TRBV5-1 and TRBJ2-2; TRBD1 is a possible D gene (5 bases). Germline assignment: CDR1 SGHRS and CDR2 YFSETQ. V shed 7 bases and J shed 1 base, with 17 bases lying between them. This CDR3 is 16 amino acids long.

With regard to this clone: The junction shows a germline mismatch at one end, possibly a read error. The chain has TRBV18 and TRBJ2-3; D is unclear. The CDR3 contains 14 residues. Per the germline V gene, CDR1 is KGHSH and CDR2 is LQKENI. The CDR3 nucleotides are TGTGCCAGCTCACCGCGGCCCCGCACCGATACGCAGTATTTT. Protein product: CASSPRPRTDTQYF.

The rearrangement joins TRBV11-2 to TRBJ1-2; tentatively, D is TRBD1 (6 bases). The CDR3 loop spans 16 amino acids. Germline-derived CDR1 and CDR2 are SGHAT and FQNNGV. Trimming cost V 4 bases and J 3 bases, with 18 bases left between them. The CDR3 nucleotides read TGTGCCAGCAGCTCCTCTACAGGGTCGATTGACTATGGCTACACCTTC. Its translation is CASSSSTGSIDYGYTF.

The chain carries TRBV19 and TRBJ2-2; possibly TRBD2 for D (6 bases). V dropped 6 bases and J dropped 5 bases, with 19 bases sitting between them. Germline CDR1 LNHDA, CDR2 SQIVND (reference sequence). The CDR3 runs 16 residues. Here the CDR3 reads CASSRPPGGPTGELFF. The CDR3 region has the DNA TGTGCCAGTAGCCGGCCTCCAGGAGGGCCGACCGGGGAGCTGTTTTTT.

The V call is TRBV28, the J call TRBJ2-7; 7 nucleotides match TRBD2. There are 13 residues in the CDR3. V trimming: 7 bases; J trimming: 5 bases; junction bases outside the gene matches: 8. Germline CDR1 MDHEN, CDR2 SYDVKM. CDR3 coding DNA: TGTGCCAGCACCACCGGGGCGGGAGACGAGCAGTACTTC. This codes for CASTTGAGDEQYF.

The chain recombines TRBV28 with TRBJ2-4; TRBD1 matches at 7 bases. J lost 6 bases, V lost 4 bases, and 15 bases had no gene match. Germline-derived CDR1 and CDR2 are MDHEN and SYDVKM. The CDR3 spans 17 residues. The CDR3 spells CASSSHPTGDSRNIQYF. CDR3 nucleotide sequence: TGTGCCAGCAGTTCCCACCCAACAGGGGATTCTAGAAACATTCAGTACTTC.